A single sample is the source of the 28 T cell receptor beta chains below, sequenced in a study of vaccination and CD4 T cells after COVID-19. This sample's treatment: roughly 10-day PBMC culture with coronavirus spike peptide pools or control peptides (ViraFEST assay). Ahead of the COVID-19 pandemic (2011-2018), the CD4+ T cells of the unexposed donor were collected. Scientists ran DNA taken from cultured CD4+ T cells through the Oncomine TCR Beta short-read assay for sequencing. TCRdb ran MiXCR on the PCR reads and lists one entry per CDR3 protein. The sample holds roughly 6,600 distinct CDR3 sequences, 45% to 65% seen once. No antigen has been assigned to these receptors. The sequenced sample consisted of CD4+ T cells from blood, cultured in vitro. These receptors were obtained from a human donor in good health.

The chain uses TRBV20-1 and TRBJ2-7; D is unresolved. With 4 bases removed from V and 2 bases from J, the gap between germline ends came to 21 bases. This CDR3 is built from 16 residues. Germline V gene sequence: CDR1 DFQATT, CDR2 SNEGSKA (reference sequence). In DNA form, the CDR3 reads TGCAGTGCTACAAAAAACGAAAACAGCGCACCCTACGAGCAGTACTTC. Its protein is CSATKNENSAPYEQYF.

This clonotype showed up just a few times. The CDR3 spells CASSYPVGSPLHF. CDR3 DNA: TGTGCCAGCAGTTACCCGGTTGGGTCACCCCTCCACTTT. V and J are TRBV6-5 and TRBJ1-6; no definite D call. Looked up from germline, CDR1 is MNHEY and CDR2 is SVGAGI. The CDR3 covers 13 residues. V dropped 2 bases and J dropped 10 bases, with 9 bases sitting between them.

This clonotype appeared a few times. The chain joins TRBV6-2 or TRBV6-3 to TRBJ1-5, with unresolved D. The CDR3 sequence is 12 residues long. The germline V and J ends were trimmed by 4 bases and 6 bases, with 7 bases remaining between them. CDR1 is MNHEY and CDR2 is SVGEGT in the germline V gene. CDR3 sequence reads: CASSWQLQPQHF. Written as DNA, the CDR3 is TGTGCCAGCAGTTGGCAGCTTCAGCCCCAGCATTTT.

The chain is built from TRBV6-1 and TRBJ1-1; 7 nucleotides agree with TRBD1. Germline assignment: CDR1 MNHNS and CDR2 SASEGT. V was pared by 11 bases and J by 3 bases, with 15 bases of the junction left unmatched. CDR3 size: 15 residues. This CDR3 is CAVQKEGARDTEAFF. DNA of the CDR3: TGTGCCGTCCAAAAAGAGGGGGCGCGGGACACTGAAGCTTTCTTT.

The rearrangement uses TRBV6-2 or TRBV6-3 and TRBJ2-4; possibly TRBD2 for D (5 bases). The length of the CDR3 is 17 residues. Germline CDR1 MNHEY, CDR2 SVGEGT. V lost 6 bases to trimming and J lost 0 bases, with 18 bases between them. The CDR3 DNA sequence: TGTGCCAGCAGGGCGGGTCTCCACTACGTAGCCAAAAACATTCAGTACTTC. Its protein is CASRAGLHYVAKNIQYF.

V and J are TRBV19 and TRBJ2-2, with 9 bases that match TRBD1. J was trimmed by 1 base and V by 8 bases; bases with no gene match: 5. CDR1 LNHDA and CDR2 SQIVND come from the germline V gene (reference sequence). This CDR3 region has 15 residues. The CDR3, as DNA: TGTGCCAGTTTAAACAGGGGGCGGAACACCGGGGAGCTGTTTTTT. The encoded protein is CASLNRGRNTGELFF.

The chain recombines TRBV20-1 with TRBJ1-1; D not resolved. CDR3 length: 15 amino acids. From germline, CDR1 is DFQATT and CDR2 SNEGSKA (reference sequence). The ends were cut back, 5 bases at V and 1 base at J, with 17 bases in the middle. The CDR3 sequence: CSAGGVYPENTEAFF. In nucleotides, the CDR3 is TGCAGTGCTGGCGGCGTTTACCCGGAGAACACTGAAGCTTTCTTT.

CDR3 sequence reads: CASSKEAVGDEQFF. Here the CDR3 DNA reads TGTGCCAGCAGCAAAGAAGCAGTTGGCGATGAGCAGTTCTTC. The rearrangement links TRBV21-1 to TRBJ2-1. TRBV21-1 is classified as a pseudogene. This CDR3 is 14 amino acids long.

The rearrangement links TRBV6-2 or TRBV6-3 to TRBJ1-5, with a possible D match to TRBD1 (5 bases). The CDR3 is 15 amino acids. V was trimmed by 1 base and J by 6 bases, leaving 13 bases between them. Germline V lookup: CDR1 MNHEY, CDR2 SVGEGT. The CDR3 loop reads CASSYWGEGFQPQHF. The CDR3, as DNA: TGTGCCAGCAGTTACTGGGGGGAAGGGTTTCAGCCCCAGCATTTT.

V is TRBV21-1 and J is TRBJ2-7; the table's D call, TRBD2, has no DNA check behind it. TRBV21-1 is marked as a pseudogene. The CDR3 contains 15 residues. CDR3 sequence: CASSKLAGVTYEQYF. The CDR3 DNA reads TGTGCCAGCAGCAAACTAGCGGGAGTAACCTACGAGCAGTACTTC.

J is TRBJ2-1 and V is TRBV12-3 or TRBV12-4; TRBD2 matches 14 bases. Trimming took 6 bases from V and 6 from J; bases not matched to a gene: 1. CDR3 length equals 14 residues. The CDR3 DNA reads TGTGCCAGCAGGACTAGCGGGAGGGCCAATGAGCAGTTCTTC. Translation: CASRTSGRANEQFF.

This clonotype was counted between two and nine times. CDR3 DNA: TGTGCCAGCAGCTTAGAGGGAGGGGGCCGTGGGACCCAGTACTTC. Its protein is CASSLEGGGRGTQYF. The rearrangement joins TRBV7-9 to TRBJ2-5, with D perhaps given as TRBD1 or TRBD2 (7 bases each). V lost 1 base and J 7 bases, leaving 16 bases between the germline ends. This CDR3 has 15 amino acids. From germline, CDR1 is SEHNR and CDR2 FQNEAQ (reference sequence).

V is TRBV12-3 or TRBV12-4 and J is TRBJ1-1; no firm D call. The CDR3 runs to 11 residues. V lost 6 bases, J lost 5 bases, and 7 bases lay in between. CDR3 in amino acids: CASSMRTEAFF. The DNA for the CDR3 is TGTGCCAGCAGCATGCGTACTGAAGCTTTCTTT.

This clonotype was counted only a few times. The V call is TRBV7-9, the J call TRBJ1-3; 7 bases fit TRBD1. The CDR3 is made up of 12 amino acids. The germline V gene encodes CDR1 SEHNR and CDR2 FQNEAQ (reference sequence). V lost 8 bases and J lost 4; bases outside the gene matches: 2. CDR3 sequence (DNA): TGTGCCAGCGAGGGACAGGGAAACACCATATATTTT. Protein sequence: CASEGQGNTIYF.

This chain links TRBV20-1 with TRBJ2-7; the match to TRBD2 covers 15 bases. V trimming: 6 bases; J trimming: 2 bases; junction bases outside the gene matches: 5. The CDR3 loop spans 15 amino acids. Germline V lookup: CDR1 DFQATT, CDR2 SNEGSKA (reference sequence). CDR3 DNA: TGCAGTGCCTCAAGGACTAGCGGGAGGGCCTACGAGCAGTACTTC. Translated, it gives CSASRTSGRAYEQYF.

Only one count was recorded for this clonotype. The genes are TRBV29-1 and TRBJ2-3, with D perhaps assigned TRBD1 or TRBD2 (5 bases each). V was pared by 6 bases and J by 0 bases, with 19 bases between. The CDR3 covers 16 residues. From germline, CDR1 is SQVTM and CDR2 ANQGSEA. The CDR3 coding sequence is TGCAGCGTCTGGACGGGACGGAAGCGGAGCACAGATACGCAGTATTTT. Its translation: CSVWTGRKRSTDTQYF.

This clonotype was detected only once. The gene calls are TRBV20-1 and TRBJ2-3; 8 bases align to TRBD1. V dropped 3 bases and J dropped 0; count of bases not matched to a gene: 8. Germline CDR1 and CDR2: DFQATT and SNEGSKA (reference sequence). The CDR3 sequence is 16 residues long. The CDR3 region is CSASLPTGVSTDTQYF. CDR3 DNA: TGCAGTGCTAGCTTACCGACAGGGGTCAGCACAGATACGCAGTATTTT.

The genes are TRBV20-1 and TRBJ2-5, with a weak D call TRBD2 (6 bases). V dropped 3 bases and J dropped 5 bases, with 16 bases sitting between them. Germline V gene lookup returns CDR1 DFQATT and CDR2 SNEGSKA (reference sequence). The CDR3 is 14 amino acids. CDR3: CSASTDGRMETQYF. Here the CDR3 DNA reads TGCAGTGCTAGCACCGATGGGAGGATGGAGACCCAGTACTTC.

Only a few counts were recorded for this clonotype. CDR3 region: CAWETGGIPLHF. CDR3 sequence (DNA): TGTGCCTGGGAGACAGGGGGTATACCCCTCCACTTT. The V gene is TRBV30, the J gene TRBJ1-6, with TRBD1 matching over 9 bases. Germline assignment: CDR1 GTSNPN and CDR2 SVGIG (reference sequence). The CDR3 consists of 12 residues. V lost 5 bases and J lost 12; bases outside the gene matches: 5.

This clonotype showed up just a few times. This chain uses TRBV28 with TRBJ2-7; maybe TRBD2 (7 bases). V dropped 6 bases and J dropped 7 bases, with 13 bases sitting between them. This CDR3 is built from 12 residues. Germline V gene data show CDR1 as MDHEN and CDR2 as SYDVKM. Here the CDR3 DNA reads TGTGCCAGCAGGGGAGGGGGTTTGGAGCAGTACTTC. It specifies CASRGGGLEQYF.

In this sample, this clonotype turned up a few times. V gene TRBV6-2 or TRBV6-3 combines with J gene TRBJ2-5, with D possibly being TRBD2 (6 bases). Germline V gene data show CDR1 as MNHEY and CDR2 as SVGEGT. The length of the CDR3 is 13 residues. V lost 8 bases to trimming and J lost 1 base, with 11 bases between them. The DNA of the CDR3 is TGTGCCAGCGGGGGGTGGCCCCAAGAGACCCAGTACTTC. Protein sequence: CASGGWPQETQYF.

The CDR3 DNA sequence: TGTGCCAGTAGTTTGGATCACCGGATTTGGACAGGGGTTGGCTATGGCTACACCTTC. Translation gives CASSLDHRIWTGVGYGYTF. The rearrangement joins TRBV19 to TRBJ1-2; 9 nucleotides align to TRBD1. The CDR3 consists of 19 residues. Unmatched junction bases numbered 20, after V lost 5 bases and J lost 4 bases. Germline loops: CDR1 LNHDA, CDR2 SQIVND (reference sequence).

This clonotype appeared once. This chain joins TRBV19 and TRBJ1-2; D gene uncertain. Trimming stripped 10 bases from V and 7 bases from J, with 10 bases between. The CDR3 extends over 10 amino acids. Germline V gives CDR1 LNHDA, CDR2 SQIVND (reference sequence). CDR3 DNA: TGTGCCACCGGTTACGGTGGCTACACCTTC. This encodes CATGYGGYTF.

This clonotype was counted between two and nine times. This rearrangement joins TRBV11-2 to TRBJ1-1; TRBD1 might be the D (5 bases). This CDR3 is 16 amino acids long. Trimming removed 0 bases from V and 1 base from J, with 12 bases in between. Germline CDR1 reads SGHAT; CDR2 reads FQNNGV. In DNA form, the CDR3 reads TGTGCCAGCAGCTTAGAAGGGGCCGATAGGAACACTGAAGCTTTCTTT. As protein: CASSLEGADRNTEAFF.

The J gene is TRBJ1-1, the V gene TRBV2; D possibly corresponds to TRBD1 (6 bases). V gave up 2 bases and J gave up 4 bases, with 11 bases separating them. This CDR3 has 14 residues. Germline assignment: CDR1 SNHLY and CDR2 FYNNEI. The CDR3 loop is CASSETGKRTEAFF. CDR3 coding DNA: TGTGCCAGCAGTGAAACAGGGAAACGCACTGAAGCTTTCTTT.

The rearrangement joins TRBV7-9 to TRBJ2-7, with D possibly called TRBD1 or TRBD2 (5 bases each). The CDR3 covers 15 residues. Trimming cost V 3 bases and J 6 bases, with 18 bases left between them. Germline V gene data show CDR1 as SEHNR and CDR2 as FQNEAQ (reference sequence). Written as DNA, the CDR3 is TGTGCCAGCAGCTTTTTGTCAGGGACCCTCCCCGAGCAGTACTTC. This sequence encodes CASSFLSGTLPEQYF. The full variable domain, its missing parts supplied by reference TRBV7-9 and TRBJ2-7, is DTGVSQNPRHKITKRGQNVTFRCDPISEHNRLYWYRQTLGQGPEFLTYFQNEAQLEKSRLLSDRFSAERPKGSFSTLEIQRTEQGDSAMYLCASSFLSGTLPEQYFGPGTRLTVT.

The V call is TRBV6-1, the J call TRBJ1-5; D remains ambiguous. This CDR3 has 13 amino acids. Germline-derived CDR1 and CDR2 are MNHNS and SASEGT. The V and J ends lost 4 bases and 2 bases respectively, with 6 bases between them. CDR3 DNA sequence: TGTGCCAGCAGTGTGTCTGGCAATCAGCCCCAGCATTTT. This codes for CASSVSGNQPQHF.

This clonotype has only a few counts. V and J are TRBV20-1 and TRBJ2-5; possibly TRBD2 for D (7 bases). The CDR3 contains 15 residues. V shed 3 bases and J shed 0 bases, with 14 bases lying between them. Looked up from germline, CDR1 is DFQATT and CDR2 is SNEGSKA (reference sequence). The CDR3 DNA reads TGCAGTGCTAGCGGGGGCGGGGGCTACCAAGAGACCCAGTACTTC. Its protein product is CSASGGGGYQETQYF.